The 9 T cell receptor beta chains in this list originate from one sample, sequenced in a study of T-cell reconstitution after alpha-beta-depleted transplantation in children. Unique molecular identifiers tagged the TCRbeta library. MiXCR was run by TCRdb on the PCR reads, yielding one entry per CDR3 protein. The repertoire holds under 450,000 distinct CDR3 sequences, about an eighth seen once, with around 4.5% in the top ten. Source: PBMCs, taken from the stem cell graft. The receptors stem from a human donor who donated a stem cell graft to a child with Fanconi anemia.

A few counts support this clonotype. The CDR3 loop is CASSFGDYRGDTEAFF. The CDR3 region has the DNA TGTGCCAGCAGCTTTGGGGATTACAGGGGCGACACTGAAGCTTTCTTT. This sequence joins TRBV5-6 and TRBJ1-1; 7 nucleotides line up with TRBD1. Looked up from germline, CDR1 is SGHDT and CDR2 is YYEEEE. This CDR3 is built from 16 residues. The ends lost 2 bases at V and 3 bases at J; junction bases unmatched: 10.

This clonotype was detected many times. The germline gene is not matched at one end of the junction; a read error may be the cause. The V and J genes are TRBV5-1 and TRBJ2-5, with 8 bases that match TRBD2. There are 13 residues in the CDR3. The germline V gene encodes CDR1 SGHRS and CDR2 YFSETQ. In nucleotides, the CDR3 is TGTGCCAGCAGCAGCGGACTAGCTGAGACCCAGTACTTC. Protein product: CASSSGLAETQYF. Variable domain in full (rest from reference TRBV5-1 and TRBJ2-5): KAGVTQTPRYLIKTRGQQVTLSCSPISGHRSVSWYQQTPGQGLQFLFEYFSETQRNKGNFPGRFSGRQFSNSRSEMNVSTLELGDSALYLCASSSGLAETQYFGPGTRLLVL.

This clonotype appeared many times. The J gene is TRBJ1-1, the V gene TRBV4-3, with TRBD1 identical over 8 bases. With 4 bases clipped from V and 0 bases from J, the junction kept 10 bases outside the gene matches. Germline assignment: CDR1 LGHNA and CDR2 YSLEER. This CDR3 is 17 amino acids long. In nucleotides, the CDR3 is TGCGCCAGCAGCCCATTAACAACAGGGGGTGTGAACACTGAAGCTTTCTTT. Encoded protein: CASSPLTTGGVNTEAFF.

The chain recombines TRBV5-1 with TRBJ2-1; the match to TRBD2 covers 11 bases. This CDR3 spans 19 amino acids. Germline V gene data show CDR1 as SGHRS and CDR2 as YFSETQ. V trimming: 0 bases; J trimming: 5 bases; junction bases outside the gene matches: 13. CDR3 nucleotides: TGCGCCAGCAGCTTGGAATTACTAGCGGGGGTCTCCTTGGACAATGAGCAGTTCTTC. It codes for CASSLELLAGVSLDNEQFF. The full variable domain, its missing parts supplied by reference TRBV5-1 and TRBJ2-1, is KAGVTQTPRYLIKTRGQQVTLSCSPISGHRSVSWYQQTPGQGLQFLFEYFSETQRNKGNFPGRFSGRQFSNSRSEMNVSTLELGDSALYLCASSLELLAGVSLDNEQFFGPGTRLTVL.

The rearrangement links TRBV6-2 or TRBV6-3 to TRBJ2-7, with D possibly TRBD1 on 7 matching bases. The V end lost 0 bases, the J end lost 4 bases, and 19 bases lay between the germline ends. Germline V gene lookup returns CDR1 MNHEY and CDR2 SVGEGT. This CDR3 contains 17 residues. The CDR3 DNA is TGTGCCAGCAGTTACTCGAGTCCCGGGGGACAGCGGTACGAGCAGTACTTC. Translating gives CASSYSSPGGQRYEQYF.

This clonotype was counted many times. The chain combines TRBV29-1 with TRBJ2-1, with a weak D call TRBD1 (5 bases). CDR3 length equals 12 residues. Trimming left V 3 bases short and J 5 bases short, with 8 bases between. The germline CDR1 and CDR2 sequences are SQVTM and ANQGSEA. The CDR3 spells CSVEAGHNEQFF. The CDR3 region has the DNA TGCAGCGTTGAGGCAGGGCACAATGAGCAGTTCTTC.

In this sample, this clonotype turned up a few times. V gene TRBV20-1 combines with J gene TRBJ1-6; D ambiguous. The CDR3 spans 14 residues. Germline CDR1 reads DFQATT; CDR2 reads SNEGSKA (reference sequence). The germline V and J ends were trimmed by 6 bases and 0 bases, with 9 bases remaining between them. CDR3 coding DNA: TGCAGTGCCCTGGTTAGCTCCTATAATTCACCCCTCCACTTT. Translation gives CSALVSSYNSPLHF.

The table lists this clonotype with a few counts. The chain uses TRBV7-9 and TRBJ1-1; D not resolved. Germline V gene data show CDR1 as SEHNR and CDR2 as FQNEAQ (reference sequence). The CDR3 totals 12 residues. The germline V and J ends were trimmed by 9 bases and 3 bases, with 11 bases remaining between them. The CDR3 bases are TGTGCCAGTCTCAAGACGGACACTGAAGCTTTCTTT. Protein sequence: CASLKTDTEAFF.

The CDR3 DNA sequence: TGCAGTGCCCCTCAAATAGTGGACGGGAACACTGAAGCTTTCTTT. The encoded protein is CSAPQIVDGNTEAFF. The chain combines TRBV20-1 with TRBJ1-1; no clear D. V was trimmed by 6 bases and J by 1 base, leaving 18 bases between them. Germline lookup yields CDR1 DFQATT and CDR2 SNEGSKA (reference sequence). This CDR3 contains 15 residues.